This TCR beta chain came from a study of cytomegalovirus exposure and HLA in healthy donors. Whole-study findings and limits: Most observed TCR sequences were rare, whereas some public TCRs were detected in many donors. Confirmation was obtained in vitro that a few CMV-associated chains are specific for CMV antigens.

V lost 3 bases, J lost 3 bases, and 10 bases stayed unmatched. In germline, CDR1 is MGHRA, CDR2 YSYEKL. This CDR3 has 16 residues. Produced via immunoSEQ multiplex PCR; TCRdb's table is partial and in-frame only. This sample has some 150,000 clones, with roughly 86% found just once. The donors were in the approximately 130-subject validation cohort; that cohort was separate from the approximately 730-subject first cohort. About this clone: The antigen is unknown.

Sequences were obtained from PBMCs. This receptor was identified in a man aged 18-30 years in good health and CMV-seropositive. The chain carries TRBV4-1 and TRBJ1-1, with 7 positions matching TRBD1. CDR3 nucleotides: TGCGCCAGCAGCCATAAAGGGGGTCAGGGGGACACTGAAGCTTTCTTT. Its translation is CASSHKGGQGDTEAFF.